The 6 T cell receptor beta chains in this list originate from one sample, sequenced in a study of blood T cell repertoires in COVID-19. Generated by immunoSEQ multiplex PCR, the TCRdb table keeps only in-frame clones and is missing some. The data hold some 110,000 clones, with around 86% observed a single time. Specimen: peripheral blood. The receptor set was obtained from a human donor in a cohort sampled during active COVID-19.

This clone was recorded a few times. The V and J genes are TRBV7-2 and TRBJ2-7, with unresolved D. Germline loops: CDR1 SGHTA, CDR2 FQGNSA. The CDR3 consists of 16 residues. The germline V and J ends were trimmed by 1 base and 2 bases, with 15 bases remaining between them. The CDR3 DNA is TGTGCCAGCAGCTTAGGCTCTGGAGCTATAACCTACGAGCAGTACTTC. It is translated as CASSLGSGAITYEQYF. Full variable domain (remainder filled in from reference TRBV7-2 and TRBJ2-7): GAGVSQSPSNKVTEKGKDVELRCDPISGHTALYWYRQSLGQGLEFLIYFQGNSAPDKSGLPSDRFSAERTGGSVSTLTIQRTQQEDSAVYLCASSLGSGAITYEQYFGPGTRLTVT.

This clone appeared a single time. The chain employs TRBV2 and TRBJ1-6; the D gene is possibly TRBD1 (5 bases). CDR1 is SNHLY, CDR2 FYNNEI, per germline. This CDR3 is 13 amino acids long. Deletions cut 6 bases from V and 5 bases from J, with 8 bases between. The CDR3 here is CASRTENNSPLHF. Written as DNA, the CDR3 is TGTGCCAGCAGGACAGAAAATAATTCACCCCTCCACTTT.

The V call is TRBV5-4, the J call TRBJ2-7, with TRBD1 matching 10 bases. The V gene end was trimmed by 4 bases and the J gene end by 9 bases; junction bases not matched to a gene: 28. This CDR3 has 20 amino acids. Germline values: CDR1 SGHNT, CDR2 YYREEE (reference sequence). The CDR3 nucleotides are TGTGCCAGCAGCCGGGGACAGGGGTGGGGTAGGGGACTAGGTTCTTTCGGGCAGTACTTC. Protein sequence: CASSRGQGWGRGLGSFGQYF.

This clone was counted a few times. The chain joins TRBV12-5 to TRBJ1-2, with TRBD1 matching over 10 bases. Germline V lookup: CDR1 LGHNT, CDR2 FRNRAP. Losses at the gene ends were 4 bases for V and 0 bases for J; bases not matched to a gene: 14. This CDR3 comprises 19 residues. CDR3 bases: TGTGCTAGTGGTTCTCTCCCGGGGACAGGGGCGGGCCCTAACTATGGCTACACCTTC. It yields the protein CASGSLPGTGAGPNYGYTF.

The chain has TRBV5-1 and TRBJ2-1, with 8 bases that match TRBD1. There are 12 residues in the CDR3. Losses at the gene ends were 7 bases for V and 6 bases for J; bases not matched to a gene: 3. Germline assignment: CDR1 SGHRS and CDR2 YFSETQ. The CDR3: CASWDRSNEQFF. The CDR3 nucleotides are TGCGCCAGCTGGGACAGGAGCAATGAGCAGTTCTTC.

The chain joins TRBV5-4 to TRBJ2-2, with D tentatively TRBD1 (6 bases). The CDR3 runs 13 residues. The ends were cut back, 2 bases at V and 8 bases at J, with 10 bases in the middle. The V gene's germline CDR1 is SGHNT and CDR2 YYREEE (reference sequence). CDR3 sequence (DNA): TGTGCCAGCAGCTTACAGGGCTATGGGGAGCTGTTTTTT. Its protein is CASSLQGYGELFF.